This TCR beta chain comes out of a study of lymphopenia after photon versus proton radiotherapy. Whole-study findings and limits: Under photons, naive T cells and diversity fell while effector/memory populations rose. After lymphocyte nadir, photon-treated repertoires showed oligoclonal expansion, especially CD8+ Temra.

Sequencing used immunoSEQ multiplex PCR; TCRdb keeps in-frame clones, though not all of them. Among about 30,000 clones, around 94% were seen once, and the ten largest hold around 0.7%. V lost 0 bases and J lost 8, with 13 bases in between. The CDR3 is made up of 14 amino acids. CDR1 SGHAT and CDR2 FQNNGV come from the germline V gene. A word on this clone: What it binds is unknown.

The V gene is TRBV11-2, the J gene TRBJ1-1; D is perhaps TRBD1 (5 bases). This sequence was found in a woman between 50 and 59 years old with cholangiocarcinoma. The material sequenced was peripheral blood, taken from a patient treated with photon-based radiotherapy. DNA for the CDR3: TGTGCCAGCAGCTTAGAAATTTTGGGGGGAGAAGCTTTCTTT. Translation gives CASSLEILGGEAFF.